What follows are 5 T cell receptor beta chains derived from one specimen sequenced in a study of blood T cells in healthy people across ages. Using a J-beta primer mix together with a sample-barcoded 5' primer, a second PCR was run for roughly 7 to 12 cycles. TCRdb ran MiXCR on the 5' RACE reads and lists one entry per CDR3 protein. The profile shows roughly 1,500,000 distinct CDR3 sequences, around 36% of them singletons. Sequencing was carried out using blood. Every receptor here comes from a woman aged 25 to 39 in good health.

This clonotype was recorded a few times. V is TRBV27 and J is TRBJ2-2, with D uncertain. Per the germline V gene, CDR1 is MNHEY and CDR2 is SMNVEV (reference sequence). The CDR3 length is 16 residues. Trimming took off 5 bases at V and 0 bases at J, with 13 bases between the two ends. CDR3 nucleotides: TGTGCCAGCAGTGCTAGGGTGGGGACGAACACCGGGGAGCTGTTTTTT. Residues: CASSARVGTNTGELFF.

This clonotype was detected only a few times. The chain carries TRBV5-1 and TRBJ1-2; D is possibly TRBD1 (5 bases). Germline-derived CDR1 and CDR2 are SGHRS and YFSETQ. The V gene lost 3 bases and the J gene lost 3 bases, with 18 bases spanning the gap. This CDR3 region has 16 residues. The CDR3 is CASSSITGVADYGYTF. The CDR3, as DNA: TGCGCCAGCAGCTCAATCACGGGGGTCGCAGACTATGGCTACACCTTC.

The gene calls are TRBV20-1 and TRBJ2-3, with D unresolved. CDR3 length: 13 residues. V was trimmed by 4 bases and J by 5 bases, leaving 13 bases between them. CDR1 and CDR2 (germline): DFQATT, SNEGSKA (reference sequence). In DNA form, the CDR3 reads TGCAGTGCTAAGAGGCAGTCCTTAGATACGCAGTATTTT. This gives the protein CSAKRQSLDTQYF.

The genes are TRBV9 and TRBJ2-5; D unclear. The V and J ends lost 0 bases and 0 bases respectively, with 12 bases between them. Germline V CDR1 and CDR2: SGDLS, YYNGEE. The CDR3 contains 16 residues. The CDR3 DNA follows: TGTGCCAGCAGCGTAGGGAGAACGGCAGACCAAGAGACCCAGTACTTC. This gives the protein CASSVGRTADQETQYF.

The CDR3: CASSIAPREAGGNTIYF. CDR3 nucleotide sequence: TGTGCCAGCAGCATTGCCCCCAGGGAGGCGGGTGGAAACACCATATATTTT. The chain carries TRBV21-1 and TRBJ1-3; TRBD1, as called in the table, went unchecked against the DNA. TRBV21-1 is designated a pseudogene. The CDR3 extends over 17 amino acids.